The 8 T cell receptor beta chains presented below share a single source sample, sequenced in a study of vaccination and CD4 T cells after COVID-19. These receptors have no known antigen. Treatment in this sample: approximately 9-day PBMC culture with coronavirus spike peptide pools or control peptides (ViraFEST assay). At the Johns Hopkins FTIC core, DNA taken from cultured CD4+ T cells was sequenced by way of the Oncomine TCR Beta short-read assay. TCRdb reprocessed the PCR reads with MiXCR, giving one entry per CDR3 protein. The profile shows over 15,000 distinct CDR3 sequences, around 40% of them singletons. Sequenced here: CD4+ T cells from blood, cultured in vitro, sampled after SARS-CoV-2 vaccination. These receptors came from a human donor who had recovered from COVID-19.

The chain carries TRBV19 and TRBJ2-3; D is unresolved. The germline CDR1 and CDR2 sequences are LNHDA and SQIVND (reference sequence). CDR3 length: 16 residues. The V gene lost 3 bases and the J gene lost 2 bases, with 15 bases spanning the gap. The CDR3 reads CASSIFTRLNTDTQYF. The CDR3 bases are TGTGCCAGTAGTATTTTCACTCGCCTGAACACAGATACGCAGTATTTT.

The sample holds a few counts of this clonotype. J is TRBJ2-1 and V is TRBV5-1; either TRBD1 or TRBD2 may fit D (5 bases each). This CDR3 has 13 residues. V was cut by 0 bases and J by 14 bases, with 15 bases left in between. In germline, CDR1 is SGHRS, CDR2 YFSETQ. For the CDR3, the DNA is TGCGCCAGCAGCTTGGACCGGGACCGAGCGAAGTTCTTC. Protein: CASSLDRDRAKFF.

The gene calls are TRBV7-2 and TRBJ1-1; perhaps TRBD1 as D (5 bases). The V end lost 1 base, the J end lost 4 bases, and 16 bases lay between the germline ends. Germline lookup yields CDR1 SGHTA and CDR2 FQGNSA. This CDR3 contains 16 residues. CDR3 sequence reads: CASSLGGGGGSTEAFF. In DNA form, the CDR3 reads TGTGCCAGCAGCTTAGGGGGGGGAGGTGGGAGCACTGAAGCTTTCTTT.

This clonotype occurred a few times. The chain joins TRBV6-5 to TRBJ1-3, with 7 nucleotides matching TRBD1. V was clipped by 0 bases and J by 0 bases; unmatched bases: 8. This CDR3 is built from 18 residues. Germline V gene lookup returns CDR1 MNHEY and CDR2 SVGAGI. CDR3 residues: CASSYSVQGVNSGNTIYF. The CDR3 bases are TGTGCCAGCAGTTACTCGGTCCAGGGGGTGAACTCTGGAAACACCATATATTTT.

The V gene is TRBV27, the J gene TRBJ2-5; possibly TRBD2 for D (5 bases). The CDR3 is 13 amino acids. Germline-derived CDR1 and CDR2 are MNHEY and SMNVEV (reference sequence). Trimming left V 4 bases short and J 5 bases short, with 11 bases between. In nucleotides, the CDR3 is TGTGCCAGCAGTTCGGCGGGTAAGGAGACCCAGTACTTC. Its protein is CASSSAGKETQYF.

In this sample, this clonotype turned up a few times. The chain couples TRBV27 to TRBJ2-1, with TRBD2 matching 7 bases. V lost 6 bases to trimming and J lost 4 bases; unmatched junction nucleotides: 6. The CDR3 totals 14 residues. The germline V gene has CDR1 MNHEY and CDR2 SMNVEV (reference sequence). This CDR3 is CASRSLAVYNEQFF. The CDR3 nucleotides are TGTGCCAGCAGATCCCTAGCGGTTTACAATGAGCAGTTCTTC.

This clonotype appeared once. The rearrangement joins TRBV28 to TRBJ1-2; D remains ambiguous. The V gene's germline CDR1 is MDHEN and CDR2 SYDVKM. V lost 3 bases and J 13 bases, leaving 15 bases between the germline ends. The length of the CDR3 is 12 residues. The CDR3 bases are TGTGCCAGCAGTTTTGCTGCCAAAGTTTCCACCTTC. Residues: CASSFAAKVSTF.

This chain links TRBV6-5 with TRBJ1-2; possible D gene TRBD1, 6 bases. Germline V gives CDR1 MNHEY, CDR2 SVGAGI. Trimming took off 4 bases at V and 5 bases at J, with 11 bases between the two ends. The CDR3 is 13 residues long. Here the CDR3 reads CASSSEGEYGYTF. The CDR3 nucleotides read TGTGCCAGCAGTTCCGAGGGGGAATATGGCTACACCTTC.